Below, 14 T cell receptor beta chains from the same sample are listed, as sequenced in a study of T cell responses to AZD1222 COVID-19 vaccine. Repertoires were generated with immunoSEQ multiplex PCR, while TCRdb's copy carries only in-frame clones and drops some. Among fewer than 150,000 clones listed, approximately 88% were seen once. This material consisted of peripheral blood, taken 28 days after the second AZD1222 dose. All receptors come from an adult who received the AZD1222 COVID-19 vaccine.

Here the CDR3 reads CASSRGAANTEAFF. CDR3 DNA: TGTGCCAGCAGCCGGGGGGCAGCGAACACTGAAGCTTTCTTT. The chain combines TRBV7-2 with TRBJ1-1, with D tentatively TRBD1 (6 bases). V dropped 5 bases and J dropped 1 base, with 11 bases sitting between them. There are 14 residues in the CDR3. CDR1 is SGHTA and CDR2 is FQGNSA in the germline V gene.

V is TRBV7-9 and J is TRBJ1-4; D unresolved. Trimming shortened V by 3 bases and J by 3 bases, and 8 bases separated the two germline ends. The germline V gene encodes CDR1 SEHNR and CDR2 FQNEAQ (reference sequence). CDR3 length: 14 amino acids. The CDR3 is CASSLGRSNEKLFF. The DNA of the CDR3 is TGTGCCAGCAGCTTGGGTCGGTCTAATGAAAAACTGTTTTTT.

V and J are TRBV18 and TRBJ1-2; a weak D match, TRBD1 (5 bases). The CDR3 is 13 amino acids. Germline V gives CDR1 KGHSH, CDR2 LQKENI. The V gene lost 4 bases and the J gene lost 4 bases, with 10 bases spanning the gap. The CDR3 nucleotides are TGTGCCAGCTCACGGGGGGAGAGCTATGGCTACACCTTC. Its protein is CASSRGESYGYTF.

The CDR3 DNA sequence: TGTGCCAGCAGCTCTGGGGGACAGACTAACTATGGCTACACCTTC. Protein product: CASSSGGQTNYGYTF. The rearrangement links TRBV5-4 to TRBJ1-2; 7 bases line up with TRBD1. CDR3 length: 15 amino acids. The junction had 5 bases not matched to a gene; V was cut back by 3 bases and J by 0 bases. Germline V CDR1 and CDR2: SGHNT, YYREEE (reference sequence).

This clone occurred a few times. The chain couples TRBV7-2 to TRBJ1-5, with D uncertain. The CDR3 spans 14 residues. Between the trimmed V and J ends, which lost 0 bases and 6 bases, there was a span of 9 bases. The V gene's germline CDR1 is SGHTA and CDR2 FQGNSA. This CDR3 reads CASSLAGMSQPQHF. The CDR3 DNA sequence: TGTGCCAGCAGCTTAGCTGGGATGTCTCAGCCCCAGCATTTT. Supplemented by reference TRBV7-2 and TRBJ1-5, the full variable domain reads GAGVSQSPSNKVTEKGKDVELRCDPISGHTALYWYRQSLGQGLEFLIYFQGNSAPDKSGLPSDRFSAERTGGSVSTLTIQRTQQEDSAVYLCASSLAGMSQPQHFGDGTRLSIL.

The chain employs TRBV6-6 and TRBJ1-1; D is unresolved. The CDR3 has 11 residues. Germline lookup yields CDR1 MNHNY and CDR2 SVGAGI (reference sequence). Trimming shortened V by 10 bases and J by 7 bases, and 13 bases separated the two germline ends. CDR3 nucleotides: TGTGCCACCACGACGGTTATTGAAGCTTTCTTT. Its protein product is CATTTVIEAFF.

The CDR3 here is CASRPESVFSYNEQFF. The DNA of the CDR3 is TGTGCCAGCAGACCGGAAAGCGTCTTCTCCTACAATGAGCAGTTCTTC. The chain combines TRBV28 with TRBJ2-1, with D hard to call. CDR1 and CDR2 (germline): MDHEN, SYDVKM. V lost 6 bases to trimming and J lost 0 bases, with 15 bases between them. The CDR3 extends over 16 amino acids.

The chain couples TRBV7-6 to TRBJ2-5; 7 nucleotides line up with TRBD1. The CDR3 consists of 15 residues. Germline CDR1 is SGHVS and CDR2 is FNYEAQ. J lost 3 bases, V lost 5 bases, and 9 bases had no gene match. The DNA of the CDR3 is TGTGCCAGCAGCCGGACAGGTGGGACAGAAGAGACCCAGTACTTC. This codes for CASSRTGGTEETQYF.

The chain is built from TRBV6-2 or TRBV6-3 and TRBJ1-6; D might be TRBD1 (5 bases). V was clipped by 8 bases and J by 4 bases, with 15 bases between them. In germline, CDR1 is MNHEY, CDR2 SVGEGT. The CDR3 length is 15 residues. The CDR3: CASGQDKGYNSPLHF. The CDR3 DNA follows: TGTGCCAGCGGCCAGGACAAAGGTTATAATTCACCCCTCCACTTT.

The genes are TRBV10-1 and TRBJ1-6, with D tentatively TRBD1 (6 bases). The CDR3 spans 15 residues. Trimming cost V 2 bases and J 10 bases, with 15 bases left between them. CDR1 WNHNN and CDR2 SYGVQD come from the germline V gene (reference sequence). The CDR3 protein is CASSEGQGRNSPLHF. The CDR3, as DNA: TGCGCCAGCAGTGAGGGGCAGGGGAGAAACTCACCCCTCCACTTT.

V gene TRBV18 combines with J gene TRBJ1-5; TRBD1 aligns across 7 bases. Germline assignment: CDR1 KGHSH and CDR2 LQKENI. This CDR3 region has 16 residues. Losses at the gene ends were 2 bases for V and 0 bases for J; bases not matched to a gene: 4. CDR3 sequence reads: CASSPFDRDSNQPQHF. The CDR3 DNA follows: TGTGCCAGCTCACCATTCGACAGGGATAGCAATCAGCCCCAGCATTTT.

The V gene is TRBV6-4, the J gene TRBJ2-7; D is uncertain. The germline V and J ends were trimmed by 8 bases and 3 bases, with 14 bases remaining between them. The CDR3 is made up of 13 amino acids. In germline, CDR1 is MRHNA, CDR2 SNTAGT. CDR3 nucleotide sequence: TGTGCCAGCGCGAGTAAATACGGCTACGAGCAGTACTTC. As protein: CASASKYGYEQYF.

The chain recombines TRBV4-1 with TRBJ1-5; no clear D gene. The V gene's germline CDR1 is MGHRA and CDR2 YSYEKL. This CDR3 contains 16 residues. V was cut by 1 base and J by 0 bases, with 10 bases left in between. CDR3 nucleotide sequence: TGCGCCAGCAGCCAAGGTAACAGCGCTAGCAATCAGCCCCAGCATTTT. Its protein is CASSQGNSASNQPQHF.

In its sample, this clone was seen a few times. The chain's CDR3 is CASSPAANTEAFF. In DNA, the CDR3 is TGCGCCAGCAGCCCGGCTGCGAACACTGAAGCTTTCTTT. The V call is TRBV5-1, the J call TRBJ1-1, with D hard to call. With 4 bases removed from V and 1 base from J, the gap between germline ends came to 8 bases. The CDR3 consists of 13 residues. Germline-derived CDR1 and CDR2 are SGHRS and YFSETQ.